This TCR beta chain was documented in a study of T cell changes during pregnancy in multiple sclerosis. Profiling relied on immunoSEQ multiplex PCR, and the TCRdb table lists in-frame clones only, not all of them. The sample yields some 49,000 clones, around 93% seen once. This CDR3 contains 12 residues. With 4 bases clipped from V and 4 bases from J, the junction kept 2 bases outside the gene matches. Germline values: CDR1 SGHDT, CDR2 YYEEEE. This TCR was recovered from a female donor with multiple sclerosis, enrolled in a pregnancy study. The chain joins TRBV5-6 to TRBJ2-7, with 7 positions matching TRBD1. This material consisted of CD8+ T cells from peripheral blood mononuclear cells, taken in the second trimester of pregnancy. The CDR3, as DNA: TGTGCCAGCAGCCCGGGACAGTACGAGCAGTACTTC. Its protein is CASSPGQYEQYF.